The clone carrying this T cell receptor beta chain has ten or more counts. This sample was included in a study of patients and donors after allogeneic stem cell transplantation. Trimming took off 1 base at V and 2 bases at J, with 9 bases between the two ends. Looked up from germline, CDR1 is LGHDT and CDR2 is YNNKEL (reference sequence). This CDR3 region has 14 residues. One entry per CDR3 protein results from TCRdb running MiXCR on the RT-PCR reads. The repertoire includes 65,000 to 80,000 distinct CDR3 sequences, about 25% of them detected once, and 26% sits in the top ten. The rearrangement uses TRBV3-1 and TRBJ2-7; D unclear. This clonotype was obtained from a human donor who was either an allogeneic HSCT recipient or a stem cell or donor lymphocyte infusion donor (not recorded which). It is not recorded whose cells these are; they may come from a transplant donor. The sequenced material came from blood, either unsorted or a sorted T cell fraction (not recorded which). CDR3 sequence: CASSQAQMAYEQYF. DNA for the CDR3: TGTGCCAGCAGCCAAGCCCAAATGGCCTACGAGCAGTACTTC.